Listed below are T cell receptor beta chains from one sample, sequenced in a study of blood T cell repertoires in COVID-19. TCRdb keeps only in-frame clones here, not all; method: immunoSEQ multiplex PCR. Altogether fewer than 350,000 clones are present, approximately 83% being singletons, with the ten largest covering approximately 2%. Sequencing was performed on peripheral blood. Every receptor here comes from a woman between 25 and 40 years old who had recovered from COVID-19. Both conserved end residues are trimmed from each CDR3. The D gene is left open where the match is weak. Clone size is given for some rows only: seen once, a few or many times, or a class if the clone is expanded.

clone size: -; CDR3 length: 10; J gene: TRBJ2-5; V gene: TRBV7-9; D gene: TRBD2; CDR3 protein: ASSGLAETQY
clone size: -; CDR3 length: 15; J gene: TRBJ1-1; V gene: TRBV27; D gene: -; CDR3 protein: ASGGSVPGRGDTEAF
clone size: -; CDR3 length: 13; J gene: TRBJ2-4; V gene: TRBV3-1/TRBV3-2; D gene: TRBD2; CDR3 protein: ASSQAGGAGNIQY
clone size: -; CDR3 length: 13; J gene: TRBJ2-1; V gene: TRBV23-1; D gene: TRBD1; CDR3 protein: ASSQPGQGTNEQF
clone size: -; CDR3 length: 13; J gene: TRBJ2-7; V gene: TRBV2; D gene: TRBD2; CDR3 protein: ASSAVSGRKGEQY
clone size: -; CDR3 length: 11; J gene: TRBJ1-3; V gene: TRBV5-4; D gene: -; CDR3 protein: ASSLAREDTIY
clone size: -; CDR3 length: 10; J gene: TRBJ1-5; V gene: TRBV28; D gene: -; CDR3 protein: ASRVQAQPQH
clone size: -; CDR3 length: 13; J gene: TRBJ2-7; V gene: TRBV27; D gene: -; CDR3 protein: ASRRGWSGGGEQY
clone size: few; CDR3 length: 11; J gene: TRBJ1-1; V gene: TRBV19; D gene: -; CDR3 protein: ASNQQVNTEAF
clone size: -; CDR3 length: 13; J gene: TRBJ2-3; V gene: TRBV18; D gene: -; CDR3 protein: ASSPQSGRTDTQY
clone size: -; CDR3 length: 13; J gene: TRBJ1-3; V gene: TRBV4-1; D gene: -; CDR3 protein: ASSQDPLQGNTIY
clone size: -; CDR3 length: 13; J gene: TRBJ2-5; V gene: TRBV28; D gene: TRBD2; CDR3 protein: ASKIAGGVQETQY
clone size: -; CDR3 length: 12; J gene: TRBJ2-1; V gene: TRBV5-1; D gene: -; CDR3 protein: ASSLTSFDGEQF
clone size: once; CDR3 length: 12; J gene: TRBJ2-7; V gene: TRBV7-6; D gene: -; CDR3 protein: ASSLAAGGYEQY
clone size: -; CDR3 length: 13; J gene: TRBJ2-3; V gene: TRBV27; D gene: TRBD1; CDR3 protein: ASWELGQALDTQY
clone size: -; CDR3 length: 11; J gene: TRBJ2-7; V gene: TRBV7-3; D gene: TRBD1; CDR3 protein: ASSPKQGIEQY
clone size: -; CDR3 length: 9; J gene: TRBJ2-7; V gene: TRBV20-1; D gene: TRBD2; CDR3 protein: AAGGPNEQY